This T cell receptor (beta chain) derives from a study of control samples from healthy donors and cancer patients (dated by TCRdb to 2019 to 2021). The CDR1 and CDR2 encoded by the germline V gene are SGHVS and FNYEAQ. Trimming takes 1 base off V and 6 bases off J; junction bases not matched to a gene: 6. From cysteine to phenylalanine, the CDR3 is 16 amino acids long. Of all the DNA, just the CDR3 is kept, 48 bases in frame from base 1. Receptor amplification or capture employed the immunoSEQ multiplex PCR assay. TCRdb carries this immuneACCESS record with in-frame sequences only. Its versions omit some clonotypes, under half of them owing to an unresolved V gene in the studies checked, with the rest unexplained. This sample has 150,000 to 200,000 clones in its table, and nearly 90% of those were observed once. The top ten constitute approximately 1.4% of the sample. A note on this clone: Its antigen has not been determined. Base qualities are not at hand, and no much larger clone is one base apart.

Recombination connected TRBV7-6 to TRBJ1-6; the junction holds 7 bases that match TRBD1. This receptor was obtained from a woman aged 50 to 65 in good health. Sequencing input: blood. The DNA is TGTGCCAGCAGCTTAGGAGGAGGGGGCGTTAATTCACCCCTCCACTTT. Translated, it gives CASSLGGGGVNSPLHF.